This T cell receptor (beta chain) was recorded in a study of Graves' ophthalmopathy and Graves' hyperthyroidism. The authors amplified TCR beta CDR3 regions, and they did so from RNA transcripts for repertoire sequencing. Amplification began with first-round RT-PCR using HTBI primers, then second-round multiplex PCR was performed. A single record per CDR3 protein comes from TCRdb applying MiXCR to the multiplex PCR reads. The sample yields about 620,000 distinct CDR3 sequences, roughly 20% seen once. Trimming left V 7 bases short and J 0 bases short, with 13 bases between. Per germline, CDR1 DFQATT and CDR2 SNEGSKA (reference sequence). This CDR3 contains 14 residues.

The V call is TRBV20-1, the J call TRBJ1-3; D perhaps matches TRBD1 (5 bases). The origin of this receptor is a woman aged 18-35 years with stable Graves' hyperthyroidism. Some clones in this sample may be carry-over from other donors' samples. The source material was peripheral blood. CDR3 DNA: TGCAGTGTCATGGGACGGTACTCTGGAAACACCATATATTTT. It is translated as CSVMGRYSGNTIYF.